The 15 T cell receptor beta chains listed next were all sequenced from one sample in a study of somatic mutations in cytotoxic T cells in rheumatoid arthritis. Generated by immunoSEQ multiplex PCR, the TCRdb table keeps only in-frame clones and is missing some. Of about 15,000 clones in the sample, 75% to 80% are singletons; the top ten hold under 25%. The sequenced sample was CD8+ T cells sorted from blood. The source is an adult with rheumatoid arthritis.

The chain combines TRBV29-1 with TRBJ2-5; D remains ambiguous. The J call is in doubt because the DNA end fits TRBJ2-7 better. CDR3 length: 11 residues. CDR1 is SQVTM and CDR2 is ANQGSEA in the germline V gene. CDR3 in amino acids: CSVEDINEQYF. The CDR3 bases are TGCAGCGTTGAAGATATCAACGAGCAGTACTTC.

The chain joins TRBV7-8 to TRBJ2-1; D is unclear. CDR1 SGHVS and CDR2 FQNEAQ come from the germline V gene. The CDR3 extends over 13 amino acids. The V end lost 0 bases, the J end lost 8 bases, and 8 bases lay between the germline ends. The DNA for the CDR3 is TGTGCCAGCAGCTTAGCGACGCTCTATGAGCAGTTCTTC. It codes for CASSLATLYEQFF.

The chain is built from TRBV27 and TRBJ2-7; the match to TRBD2 covers 8 bases. V gave up 6 bases and J gave up 4 bases; unmatched junction bases: 17. Germline CDR1 MNHEY, CDR2 SMNVEV (reference sequence). This CDR3 is built from 17 residues. CDR3 sequence (DNA): TGTGCCAGCAGCCTAAGGGCTACTAGCGGAGCCCCTTACGAGCAGTACTTC. Translated: CASSLRATSGAPYEQYF.

V and J are TRBV9 and TRBJ2-5; weak D call: TRBD2 (6 bases). The CDR3 sequence is 15 residues long. Germline loops: CDR1 SGDLS, CDR2 YYNGEE. The germline V and J ends were trimmed by 4 bases and 5 bases, with 18 bases remaining between them. CDR3: CASSSRHGGTETQYF. The DNA of the CDR3 is TGTGCCAGCAGCTCTCGACACGGGGGAACGGAGACCCAGTACTTC.

This clone was observed a handful of times. The chain employs TRBV21-1 and TRBJ1-1. TRBV21-1 is a pseudogene. The CDR3 contains 19 residues. The CDR3 DNA reads as TGTGCCAGCAGCAATTGGGGCAGGGACGAGTCCGTGATGAACACTGAAGCTTTCTTT. Protein sequence: CASSNWGRDESVMNTEAFF.

The chain links TRBV27 to TRBJ2-1, with D unclear. The V gene lost 3 bases and the J gene lost 5 bases, with 14 bases spanning the gap. The CDR3 length is 15 residues. Germline assignment: CDR1 MNHEY and CDR2 SMNVEV (reference sequence). CDR3 sequence (DNA): TGTGCCAGCAGTTTGTTACTTTTCAACCACAATGAGCAGTTCTTC. Protein: CASSLLLFNHNEQFF.

This sequence joins TRBV11-3 and TRBJ2-1; 8 bases map to TRBD1. V lost 5 bases and J lost 1; bases outside the gene matches: 7. CDR1 and CDR2 from the germline V gene are SGHNT and YENEEA. The CDR3 is 16 residues long. CDR3 residues: CASSHRTGRSYNEQFF. For the CDR3, the DNA is TGTGCCAGCAGCCACAGGACAGGGCGGTCCTACAATGAGCAGTTCTTC.

The V call is TRBV30, the J call TRBJ1-1, with D possibly being TRBD1 (5 bases). Trimming left V 0 bases short and J 4 bases short, with 9 bases between. The germline V gene has CDR1 GTSNPN and CDR2 SVGIG (reference sequence). There are 13 residues in the CDR3. CDR3 loop: CAWSVGGFTEAFF. The DNA for the CDR3 is TGTGCCTGGAGTGTGGGGGGTTTCACTGAAGCTTTCTTT.

This sequence joins TRBV5-4 and TRBJ1-1, with D unresolved. Germline V lookup: CDR1 SGHNT, CDR2 YYREEE (reference sequence). Trimming took 0 bases from V and 0 from J, leaving 6 bases between them. The CDR3 consists of 14 residues. In DNA, the CDR3 is TGTGCCAGCAGCTTGGAAGGAATGAACACTGAAGCTTTCTTT. Its translation is CASSLEGMNTEAFF. The entire variable domain, with the rest obtained from reference TRBV5-4 and TRBJ1-1, is as follows: ETGVTQSPTHLIKTRGQQVTLRCSSQSGHNTVSWYQQALGQGPQFIFQYYREEENGRGNFPPRFSGLQFPNYSSELNVNALELDDSALYLCASSLEGMNTEAFFGQGTRLTVV.

The chain recombines TRBV19 with TRBJ1-2; D ambiguous. The CDR3 totals 13 residues. Trimming removed 5 bases at V and 4 bases at J, with 11 bases between. Germline-derived CDR1 and CDR2 are LNHDA and SQIVND (reference sequence). This CDR3 is CASSASGVYGYTF. Written as DNA, the CDR3 is TGTGCCAGTAGTGCGAGCGGGGTCTATGGCTACACCTTC.

The gene calls are TRBV6-4 and TRBJ2-1; D unresolved. The CDR3 runs to 15 residues. V was trimmed by 0 bases and J by 5 bases, leaving 11 bases between them. Looked up from germline, CDR1 is MRHNA and CDR2 is SNTAGT. The CDR3 sequence: CASSDSSNPHNEQFF. CDR3 DNA sequence: TGTGCCAGCAGTGACTCTAGTAACCCCCACAATGAGCAGTTCTTC.

The chain combines TRBV27 with TRBJ2-3; a weak D match, TRBD2 (6 bases). V gave up 4 bases and J gave up 3 bases, with 14 bases separating them. Per germline, CDR1 MNHEY and CDR2 SMNVEV (reference sequence). The CDR3 runs to 15 residues. Here the CDR3 reads CASSSYFRETDTQYF. The CDR3, as DNA: TGTGCCAGCAGTTCGTACTTCCGGGAGACAGATACGCAGTATTTT.

This clone is medium-sized within its sample. The chain links TRBV5-1 to TRBJ2-1; 8 bases fit TRBD2. The junction had 6 bases not matched to a gene; V was cut back by 4 bases and J by 0 bases. The CDR3 has 16 residues. Germline lookup yields CDR1 SGHRS and CDR2 YFSETQ. CDR3 bases: TGCGCCAGCAGCCCACAGGCGGGAGGCTCCTACAATGAGCAGTTCTTC. This gives the protein CASSPQAGGSYNEQFF.

V and J are TRBV7-8 and TRBJ2-6; D remains unclear. Trimming left V 5 bases short and J 2 bases short, with 13 bases between. The CDR3 sequence is 16 residues long. Per germline, CDR1 SGHVS and CDR2 FQNEAQ. Here the CDR3 reads CASSAKSRTGANVLTF. The CDR3 DNA reads TGTGCCAGCAGCGCTAAATCCCGCACTGGGGCCAACGTCCTGACTTTC.

This clone has more than one count but fewer than ten. The chain links TRBV7-6 to TRBJ2-3; 7 positions agree with TRBD2. CDR3 length: 17 amino acids. Looked up from germline, CDR1 is SGHVS and CDR2 is FNYEAQ. With 1 base clipped from V and 1 base from J, the junction kept 8 bases outside the gene matches. The CDR3 region is CASSLVAAGDGTDTQYF. In nucleotides, the CDR3 is TGTGCCAGCAGCTTAGTTGCGGCGGGAGACGGCACAGATACGCAGTATTTT.